This T cell receptor (beta chain) derives from a study of beta chain features in type 1 diabetes. The study, taken as a whole, reports: TCRB CDR3 length was moderately but significantly reduced in all four CD4+ subsets of Type 1 diabetes patients. At VDJ recombination sites, type 1 diabetes patients had fewer insertions and more deleted nucleotides.

This CDR3 is 14 amino acids long. The germline V gene encodes CDR1 SGHNT and CDR2 YYREEE (reference sequence). V trimming: 4 bases; J trimming: 2 bases; junction bases outside the gene matches: 5. The isolated RNA, all of it, was reverse transcribed, so expressed TCRB transcripts were what got sequenced. The assay was immunoSEQ multiplex PCR, and TCRdb's table has in-frame clones only and misses some. This sample has some 640,000 clones; roughly 13% occur once, and the top ten carry 0.035% to 0.045%. Of note for this clone: Its specificity is unknown.

The TCR comes from a man aged 18 to 30 with type 1 diabetes. The sequenced material came from naive CD4+ T cells from blood. The chain has TRBV5-4 and TRBJ2-7; 8 nucleotides align to TRBD2. CDR3 in DNA: TGTGCCAGCAGCAAAAGCGGGAGTCCCTACGAGCAGTACTTC. Translating gives CASSKSGSPYEQYF.